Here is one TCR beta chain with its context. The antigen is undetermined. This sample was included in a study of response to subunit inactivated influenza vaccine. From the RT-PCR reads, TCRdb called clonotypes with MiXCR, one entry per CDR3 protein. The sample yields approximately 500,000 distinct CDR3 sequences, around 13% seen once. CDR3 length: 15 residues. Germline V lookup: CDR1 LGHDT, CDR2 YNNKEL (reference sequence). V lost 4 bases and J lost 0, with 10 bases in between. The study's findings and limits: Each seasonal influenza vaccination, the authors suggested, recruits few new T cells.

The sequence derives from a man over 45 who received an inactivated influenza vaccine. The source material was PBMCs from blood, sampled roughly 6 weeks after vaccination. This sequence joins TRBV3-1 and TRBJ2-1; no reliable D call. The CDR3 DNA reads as TGTGCCAGCAGCCCTGATATGAACTCCTACAATGAGCAGTTCTTC. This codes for CASSPDMNSYNEQFF.